A single TCR beta chain is shown here with its context. Given a much more abundant clone one base away, this may be a read error. The CDR3 is 15 residues long. Trimming removed 5 bases from V and 5 bases from J, with 16 bases in between. The sample comes from a study of blood T cells in healthy people across ages. A J-beta primer mix and a sample-barcoded 5' primer were used in a second PCR of roughly 7 to 12 cycles. TCRdb re-analysed the 5' RACE reads in MiXCR, keeping a single row per CDR3 protein. The data show 910,000 or so distinct CDR3 sequences, around 54% seen once. RNA extraction gave at least 5 micrograms of total RNA per sample.

This chain connects TRBV12-3 or TRBV12-4 to TRBJ2-4, with a tentative D call TRBD2 (6 bases). The receptor comes from a woman in her fifties or sixties in good health. Sequencing was done on a sample of blood. The CDR3: CASSPMGRSQNIQYF. The CDR3 DNA sequence: TGTGCCAGCAGTCCCATGGGGAGGTCCCAAAACATTCAGTACTTC.